A selection of T cell receptor beta chains follows, all from one sample in a study of T cell repertoires in cytomegalovirus infection. These receptors are not linked to any known antigen. TCRdb reanalysed the reads using MiXCR and keeps one entry per CDR3 protein. The sample includes some 270,000 distinct CDR3 sequences, 20% to 25% of them seen just once. The sample here was cultured PBMCs, taken from culture after CMV antigen stimulation. These receptors all stem from a human donor in good health (CMV status not recorded). Some clones in this sample may be carry-over from other donors' samples. The CDR3 runs from the conserved cysteine through the conserved F or W. A D gene is named only where the DNA matches it firmly. Only some rows state a clone size, as once, few, many or a class for expanded clones.

d_gene	v_gene	abundance	j_gene	CDR3aa	CDR3nt
TRBD2	TRBV7-9	few	TRBJ2-1	CASHSGRAYEQFF	TGTGCCAGCCATAGCGGGAGGGCCTATGAGCAGTTCTTC
TRBD1	TRBV11-2	NA	TRBJ2-1	CASRKQGSSSYNEQFF	TGTGCCAGCAGGAAACAGGGGTCTAGCTCCTACAATGAGCAGTTCTTC
NA	TRBV6-1	NA	TRBJ2-3	CASRLLLGPQYF	TGTGCCAGCAGACTACTTCTAGGCCCGCAGTATTTT
NA	TRBV11-2	many	TRBJ2-3	CASSLDPSQGPSSTQYF	TGTGCCAGCAGCTTAGATCCCTCGCAGGGCCCCTCCAGCACGCAGTATTTT
TRBD1	TRBV6-2/TRBV6-3	NA	TRBJ1-1	CASSDFEQGYEAFF	TGTGCCAGCAGTGACTTTGAACAGGGGTATGAAGCTTTCTTT
TRBD1	TRBV28	few	TRBJ2-2	CASSTGQGYTGELFF	TGTGCCAGCAGTACGGGACAGGGGTACACCGGGGAGCTGTTTTTT
NA	TRBV12-3/TRBV12-4	many	TRBJ1-5	CASSLRENNQPQHF	TGTGCCAGCAGTTTGCGGGAAAACAATCAGCCCCAGCATTTT
NA	TRBV4-3	few	TRBJ1-5	CASSQDRWGWQPQHF	TGCGCCAGCAGCCAAGATCGATGGGGTTGGCAGCCCCAGCATTTT
NA	TRBV6-5	many	TRBJ1-5	CASSGTAGQPQHF	TGTGCCAGCAGTGGAACCGCTGGTCAGCCCCAGCATTTT
NA	TRBV20-1	few	TRBJ2-1	CSAALSGTAGYNEQFF	TGCAGTGCCGCTCTCTCCGGGACAGCGGGCTACAATGAGCAGTTCTTC
TRBD1	TRBV6-1	NA	TRBJ1-4	CASSEVTGGNEKLFF	TGTGCCAGCAGTGAAGTGACAGGGGGAAATGAAAAACTGTTTTTT
NA	TRBV28	NA	TRBJ2-5	CASSKRVHETQYF	TGTGCCAGCAGCAAGCGGGTTCACGAGACCCAGTACTTC
TRBD2	TRBV6-1	NA	TRBJ2-5	CASSEAPLASDETQYF	TGTGCCAGCAGTGAAGCCCCACTAGCGAGTGACGAGACCCAGTACTTC
TRBD1	TRBV27	few	TRBJ1-5	CASSTTGGPQHF	TGTGCCAGCAGTACGACAGGGGGGCCCCAGCATTTT
NA	TRBV4-1	NA	TRBJ2-7	CASSQNMGQGSYEQYF	TGCGCCAGCAGCCAGAATATGGGACAAGGGTCCTACGAGCAGTACTTC
TRBD2	TRBV7-9	few	TRBJ2-1	CASSYGTGLAGGPGDEQFF	TGTGCCAGCAGCTATGGGACGGGACTAGCGGGAGGGCCGGGTGATGAGCAGTTCTTC
TRBD2	TRBV5-4	few	TRBJ2-5	CASSSPTQAGAVIGTQYF	TGTGCCAGCAGTTCCCCGACCCAAGCGGGAGCCGTAATTGGGACCCAGTACTTC
NA	TRBV19	few	TRBJ1-5	CASSMAGLSNQPQHF	TGTGCCAGTAGTATGGCTGGGCTAAGCAATCAGCCCCAGCATTTT
TRBD1	TRBV12-3/TRBV12-4	NA	TRBJ2-5	CASSEDRGGLETQYF	TGTGCCAGCAGCGAGGACAGGGGGGGATTGGAGACCCAGTACTTC
TRBD1	TRBV20-1	many	TRBJ1-4	CSARDQGAPEKLFF	TGCAGTGCTAGAGATCAGGGGGCGCCAGAAAAACTGTTTTTT
TRBD1	TRBV7-2	many	TRBJ2-1	CASSLVGSDRGHF	TGTGCCAGCAGCTTAGTGGGGTCGGACAGGGGGCATTTC
TRBD1	TRBV4-2	few	TRBJ1-2	CASSQETQGGGYGYTF	TGTGCCAGCAGCCAAGAAACCCAGGGGGGAGGCTATGGCTACACCTTC
NA	TRBV7-2	many	TRBJ2-1	CASSLVGQSYNEQFF	TGTGCCAGCAGCTTAGTAGGACAGTCTTACAATGAGCAGTTCTTC
NA	TRBV19	NA	TRBJ2-3	CASSPRGVSTDTQYF	TGTGCCAGTAGTCCCAGGGGCGTCAGCACAGATACGCAGTATTTT
NA	TRBV19	few	TRBJ1-2	CASSIEGGFYGYTF	TGTGCCAGTAGTATAGAAGGGGGGTTCTATGGCTACACCTTC
NA	TRBV7-3	NA	TRBJ2-7	CASSSPRSRETSYEQYF	TGTGCCAGCAGCTCCCCCCGGAGCCGGGAAACCTCCTACGAGCAGTACTTC
NA	TRBV19	NA	TRBJ2-1	CASSMGHTSYSQGNEQFF	TGTGCCAGTAGTATGGGCCACACTAGCTACTCTCAGGGGAATGAGCAGTTCTTC
NA	TRBV4-1	many	TRBJ2-7	CASSQDLTYEQYF	TGCGCCAGCAGCCAAGATTTAACCTACGAGCAGTACTTC
NA	TRBV15	many	TRBJ2-1	CATSRFQGNEQFF	TGTGCCACCAGCAGATTCCAGGGGAACGAGCAGTTCTTC
NA	TRBV19	NA	TRBJ1-1	CASSLRGYTEAFF	TGTGCCAGTAGCCTGCGGGGGTACACTGAAGCTTTCTTT
TRBD2	TRBV7-2	many	TRBJ2-3	CASSPYPPLAGPILGDTQYF	TGTGCCAGCAGCCCATATCCCCCCCTAGCGGGCCCTATATTAGGAGATACGCAGTATTTT
TRBD1	TRBV7-6	NA	TRBJ2-7	CASSLGGTGFSEQYF	TGTGCCAGCAGCTTAGGAGGGACAGGGTTTTCCGAGCAGTACTTC
NA	TRBV7-2	many	TRBJ2-3	CASSFTDTQYF	TGTGCCAGCAGCTTCACAGATACGCAGTATTTT
NA	TRBV15	NA	TRBJ2-1	CATSRLVVYEQFF	TGTGCCACCAGCAGACTAGTGGTCTATGAGCAGTTCTTC
NA	TRBV7-6	NA	TRBJ2-7	CASSAITGSEQYF	TGTGCCAGCAGCGCAATTACAGGTTCTGAGCAGTACTTC
NA	TRBV3-1	NA	TRBJ2-1	CASSQATMYNEQFF	TGTGCCAGCAGCCAAGCGACTATGTACAATGAGCAGTTCTTC
NA	TRBV11-2	NA	TRBJ1-6	CASSIIPTGFGSPLHF	TGTGCCAGCAGCATTATTCCTACAGGGTTCGGTTCACCCCTCCACTTT
NA	TRBV27	NA	TRBJ2-1	CASSPTSRVHNEQFF	TGTGCCAGCAGTCCGACCTCCAGGGTACACAATGAGCAGTTCTTC
NA	TRBV12-5	NA	TRBJ2-2	CASGLSSGNIRATGELFF	TGTGCTAGTGGTTTGTCCTCAGGGAATATTCGCGCCACCGGGGAGCTGTTTTTT
NA	TRBV20-1	NA	TRBJ1-1	CSASRAEAFF	TGCAGTGCTAGTAGGGCTGAAGCTTTCTTT
NA	TRBV5-6	NA	TRBJ1-1	CASKTLPANTEAFF	TGTGCCAGCAAAACACTCCCAGCGAACACTGAAGCTTTCTTT
TRBD2	TRBV4-3	many	TRBJ2-3	CASSQDWPSGSTDTQYF	TGCGCCAGCAGCCAAGATTGGCCTAGCGGGAGCACAGATACGCAGTATTTT
NA	TRBV6-1	many	TRBJ2-2	CASAVMLGPGGELFF	TGTGCCAGCGCAGTTATGTTAGGGCCGGGCGGGGAGCTGTTTTTT
NA	TRBV6-5	NA	TRBJ1-5	CASSSGDHNQPQHF	TGTGCCAGCAGTAGCGGTGATCACAATCAGCCCCAGCATTTT
NA	TRBV5-1	NA	TRBJ2-7	CASSTRPEYEQYF	TGCGCCAGCAGCACCCGACCAGAATACGAGCAGTACTTC
NA	TRBV28	NA	TRBJ2-2	CASSHGQGYTGELFF	TGTGCCAGCAGCCATGGGCAGGGGTACACCGGGGAGCTGTTTTTT